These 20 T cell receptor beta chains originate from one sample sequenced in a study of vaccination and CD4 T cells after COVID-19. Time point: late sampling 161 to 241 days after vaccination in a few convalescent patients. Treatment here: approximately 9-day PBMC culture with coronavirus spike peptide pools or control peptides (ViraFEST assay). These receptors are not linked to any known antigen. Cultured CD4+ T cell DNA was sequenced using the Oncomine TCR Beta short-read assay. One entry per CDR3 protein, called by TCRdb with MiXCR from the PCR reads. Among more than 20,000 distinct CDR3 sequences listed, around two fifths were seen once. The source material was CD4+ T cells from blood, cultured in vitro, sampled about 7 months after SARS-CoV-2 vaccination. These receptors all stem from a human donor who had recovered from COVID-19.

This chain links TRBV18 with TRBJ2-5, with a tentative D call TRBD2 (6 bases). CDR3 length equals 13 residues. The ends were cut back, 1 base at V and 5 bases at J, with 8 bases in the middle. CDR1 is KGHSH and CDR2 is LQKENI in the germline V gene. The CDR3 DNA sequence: TGTGCCAGCTCACCACGTGGGAGGGAGACCCAGTACTTC. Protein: CASSPRGRETQYF.

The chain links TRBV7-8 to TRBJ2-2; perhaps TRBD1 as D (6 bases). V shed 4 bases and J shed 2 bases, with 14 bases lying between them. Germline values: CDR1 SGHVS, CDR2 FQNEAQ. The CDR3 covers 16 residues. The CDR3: CASSSSFRGNTGELFF. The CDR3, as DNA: TGTGCCAGCAGCTCTTCTTTCAGGGGAAACACCGGGGAGCTGTTTTTT.

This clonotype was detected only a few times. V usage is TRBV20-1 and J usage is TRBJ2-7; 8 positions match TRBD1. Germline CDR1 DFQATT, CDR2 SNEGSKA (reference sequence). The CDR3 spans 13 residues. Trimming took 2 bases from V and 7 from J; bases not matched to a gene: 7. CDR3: CSARSQGAGEQYF. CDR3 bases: TGCAGTGCTAGAAGTCAGGGGGCGGGAGAGCAGTACTTC.

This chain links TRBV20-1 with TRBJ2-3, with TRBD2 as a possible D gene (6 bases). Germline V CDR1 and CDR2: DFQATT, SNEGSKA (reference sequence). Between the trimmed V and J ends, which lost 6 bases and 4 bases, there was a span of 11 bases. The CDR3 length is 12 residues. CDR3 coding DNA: TGCAGTGCCACCGCTAGCGCAGATACGCAGTATTTT. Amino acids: CSATASADTQYF.

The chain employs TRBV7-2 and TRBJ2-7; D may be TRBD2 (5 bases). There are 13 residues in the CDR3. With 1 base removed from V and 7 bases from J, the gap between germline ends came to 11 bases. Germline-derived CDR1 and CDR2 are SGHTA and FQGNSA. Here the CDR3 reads CASSLGTSWEQYF. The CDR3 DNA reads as TGTGCCAGCAGCTTAGGTACTAGTTGGGAGCAGTACTTC.

DNA for the CDR3: TGTGCCAGCAGTCCCAGACAGACAAATCAGCCCCAGCATTTT. Translation gives CASSPRQTNQPQHF. The chain recombines TRBV6-1 with TRBJ1-5, with TRBD1 as a possible D gene (5 bases). CDR3 length: 14 residues. With 5 bases removed from V and 4 bases from J, the gap between germline ends came to 12 bases. The germline V gene has CDR1 MNHNS and CDR2 SASEGT.

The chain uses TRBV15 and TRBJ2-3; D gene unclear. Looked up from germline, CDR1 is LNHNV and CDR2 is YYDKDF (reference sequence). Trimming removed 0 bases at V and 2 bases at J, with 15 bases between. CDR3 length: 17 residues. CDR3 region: CATSRDHGLLSTDTQYF. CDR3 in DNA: TGTGCCACCAGCAGAGATCATGGGCTTCTCTCCACAGATACGCAGTATTTT.

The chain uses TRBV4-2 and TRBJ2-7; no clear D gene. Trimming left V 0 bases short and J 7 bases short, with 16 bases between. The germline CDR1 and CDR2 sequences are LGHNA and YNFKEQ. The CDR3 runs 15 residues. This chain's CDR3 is CASSQDPGAYNEQYF. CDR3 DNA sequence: TGTGCCAGCAGCCAAGATCCAGGAGCCTACAATGAGCAGTACTTC.

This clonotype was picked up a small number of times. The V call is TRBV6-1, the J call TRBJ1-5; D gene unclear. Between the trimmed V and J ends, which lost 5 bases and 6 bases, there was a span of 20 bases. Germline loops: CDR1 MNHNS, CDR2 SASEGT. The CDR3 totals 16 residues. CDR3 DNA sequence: TGTGCCAGCAGTCTAATCCAGGACGGCGGTAGTCAGCCCCAGCATTTT. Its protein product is CASSLIQDGGSQPQHF.

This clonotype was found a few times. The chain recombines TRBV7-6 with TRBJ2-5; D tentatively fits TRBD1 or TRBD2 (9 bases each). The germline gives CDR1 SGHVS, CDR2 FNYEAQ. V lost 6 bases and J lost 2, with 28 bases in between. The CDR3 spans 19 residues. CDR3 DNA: TGTGCCAGCAGGGTGACAGGGGGTGAACTAGCGGGTGTACAAGAGACCCAGTACTTC. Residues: CASRVTGGELAGVQETQYF.

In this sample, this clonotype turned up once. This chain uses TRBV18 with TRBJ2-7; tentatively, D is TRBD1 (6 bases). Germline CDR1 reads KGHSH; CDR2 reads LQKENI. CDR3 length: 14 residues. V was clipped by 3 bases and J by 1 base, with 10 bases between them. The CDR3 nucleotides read TGTGCCAGCTCACCCCGGGGACAATCCTACGAGCAGTACTTC. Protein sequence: CASSPRGQSYEQYF.

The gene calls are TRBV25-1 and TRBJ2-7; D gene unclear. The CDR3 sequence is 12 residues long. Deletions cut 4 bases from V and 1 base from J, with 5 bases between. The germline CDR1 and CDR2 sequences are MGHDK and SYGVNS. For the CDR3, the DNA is TGTGCCAGCAGTGGCTTTTCCTACGAGCAGTACTTC. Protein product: CASSGFSYEQYF.

The CDR3 DNA reads as TGCGCCAGCAGCAAAGGAACCGGGGAGCTGTTTTTT. This codes for CASSKGTGELFF. The chain joins TRBV5-1 to TRBJ2-2; D unclear. CDR1 is SGHRS, CDR2 YFSETQ, per germline. CDR3 length: 12 amino acids. The V gene lost 4 bases and the J gene lost 5 bases, with 6 bases spanning the gap.

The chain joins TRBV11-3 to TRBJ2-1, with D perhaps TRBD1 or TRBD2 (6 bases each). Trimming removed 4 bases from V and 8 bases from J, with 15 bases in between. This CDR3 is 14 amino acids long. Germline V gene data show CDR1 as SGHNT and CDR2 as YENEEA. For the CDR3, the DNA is TGTGCCAGCAGCTCGGGACACCGCGGGGATGAGCAGTTCTTC. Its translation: CASSSGHRGDEQFF.

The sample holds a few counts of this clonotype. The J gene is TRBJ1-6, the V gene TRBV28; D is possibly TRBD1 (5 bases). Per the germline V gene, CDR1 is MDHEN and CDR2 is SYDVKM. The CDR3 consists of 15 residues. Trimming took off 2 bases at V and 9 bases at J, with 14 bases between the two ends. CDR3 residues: CASSLPGGRGSPLHF. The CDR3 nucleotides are TGTGCCAGCAGTTTACCGGGCGGGAGGGGTTCACCCCTCCACTTT.

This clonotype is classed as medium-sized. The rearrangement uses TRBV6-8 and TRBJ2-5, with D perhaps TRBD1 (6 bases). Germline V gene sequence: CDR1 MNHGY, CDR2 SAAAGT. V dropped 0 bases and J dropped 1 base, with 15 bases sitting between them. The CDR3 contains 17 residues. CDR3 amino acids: CASSYSGAAERQETQYF. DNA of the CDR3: TGTGCCAGCAGTTACTCGGGGGCTGCGGAGCGCCAAGAGACCCAGTACTTC.

This CDR3 reads CASSARADSNQPQHF. Here the CDR3 DNA reads TGTGCCAGCAGTGCGAGGGCAGATAGCAATCAGCCCCAGCATTTT. V and J are TRBV6-1 and TRBJ1-5; D is uncertain. The V and J ends lost 4 bases and 0 bases respectively, with 10 bases between them. The germline gives CDR1 MNHNS, CDR2 SASEGT. This CDR3 spans 15 amino acids.

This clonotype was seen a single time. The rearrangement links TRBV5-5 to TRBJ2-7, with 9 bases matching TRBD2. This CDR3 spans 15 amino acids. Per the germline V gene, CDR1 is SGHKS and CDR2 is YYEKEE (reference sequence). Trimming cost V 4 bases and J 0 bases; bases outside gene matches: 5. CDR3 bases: TGTGCCAGCAGCAAACTTAGCGGGAGCTCCTACGAGCAGTACTTC. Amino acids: CASSKLSGSSYEQYF.

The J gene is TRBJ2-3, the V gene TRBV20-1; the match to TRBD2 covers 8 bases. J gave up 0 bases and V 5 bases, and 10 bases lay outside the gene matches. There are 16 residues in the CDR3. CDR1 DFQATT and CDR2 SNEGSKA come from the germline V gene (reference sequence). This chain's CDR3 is CSAQPPSGYSTDTQYF. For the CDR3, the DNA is TGCAGTGCTCAACCCCCTAGCGGGTATAGCACAGATACGCAGTATTTT.

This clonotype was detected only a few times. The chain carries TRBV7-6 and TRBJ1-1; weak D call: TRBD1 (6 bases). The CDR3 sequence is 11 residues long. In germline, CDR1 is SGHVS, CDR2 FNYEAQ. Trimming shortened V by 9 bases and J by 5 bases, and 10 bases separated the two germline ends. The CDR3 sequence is CASTGWTEAFF. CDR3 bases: TGTGCCAGTACAGGGTGGACTGAAGCTTTCTTT.